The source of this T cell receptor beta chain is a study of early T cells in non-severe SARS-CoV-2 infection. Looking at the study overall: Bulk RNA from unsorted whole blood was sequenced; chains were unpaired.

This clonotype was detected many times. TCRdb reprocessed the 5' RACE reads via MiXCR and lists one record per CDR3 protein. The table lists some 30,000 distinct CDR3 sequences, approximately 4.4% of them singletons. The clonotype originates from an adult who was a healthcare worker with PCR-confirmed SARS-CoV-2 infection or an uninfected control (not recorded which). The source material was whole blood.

The CDR3 DNA reads as TGTGCCAGCAGCCAAGGGGAAGGGGCCTCCCCCTATGGCTACACCTTC. Protein product: CASSQGEGASPYGYTF. The chain is built from TRBV3-1 and TRBJ1-2; perhaps TRBD1 as D (5 bases). With 1 base removed from V and 4 bases from J, the gap between germline ends came to 16 bases. This CDR3 spans 16 amino acids. The germline gives CDR1 LGHDT, CDR2 YNNKEL (reference sequence).